The 14 T cell receptor beta chains given below trace back to one sample, sequenced in a study of T cells in Graves' hyperthyroidism and ophthalmopathy. Researchers amplified the TCR beta CDR3 regions from RNA transcripts. When the TCR CDR3 underwent first-round RT-PCR, the HTBI primer set was used. TCRdb analysed the multiplex PCR reads with MiXCR anew, one entry per CDR3 protein. The sample has roughly 290,000 distinct CDR3 sequences; about 14% are singletons. The sequencing input was blood. Every receptor here comes from a woman aged 25 to 39 with Graves' hyperthyroidism that later progressed to Graves' ophthalmopathy.

Concerning this clonotype: One end of the junction is discordant with germline, which a read error may explain. CDR3 amino acids: CAGSSLAGEETQYF. The CDR3 DNA is TGTGCCGGCAGTTCACTAGCGGGGGAAGAGACCCAGTACTTC. The chain has TRBV27 and TRBJ2-5; 11 nucleotides line up with TRBD2. The CDR3 is made up of 14 amino acids. Per germline, CDR1 MNHEY and CDR2 SMNVEV (reference sequence).

In this sample, this clonotype turned up many times. The chain is built from TRBV2 and TRBJ1-2; TRBD1 aligns across 11 bases. J was trimmed by 7 bases and V by 6 bases; bases with no gene match: 4. Germline V gene data show CDR1 as SNHLY and CDR2 as FYNNEI. The length of the CDR3 is 13 residues. CDR3 DNA: TGTGCCAGCAGCGGACAGGGGGCAAGTGGCTACACCTTC. Its translation is CASSGQGASGYTF.

In this sample, this clonotype turned up once. V gene TRBV27 combines with J gene TRBJ2-1; TRBD1 agrees at 9 bases. V shed 4 bases, J shed 6 bases, and the junction held 7 bases outside the gene matches. This CDR3 region has 15 residues. Looked up from germline, CDR1 is MNHEY and CDR2 is SMNVEV (reference sequence). CDR3 region: CASSSRDRAGNEQFF. The DNA of the CDR3 is TGTGCCAGCAGTTCCCGGGACAGGGCCGGCAATGAGCAGTTCTTC.

This chain uses TRBV4-3 with TRBJ2-5, with TRBD2 matching 8 bases. This CDR3 region has 15 residues. V shed 1 base, J shed 5 bases, and the junction held 6 bases outside the gene matches. The V gene's germline CDR1 is LGHNA and CDR2 YSLEER. This CDR3 reads CASSQAAGGGETQYF. The CDR3, as DNA: TGCGCCAGCAGCCAAGCGGCGGGAGGTGGGGAGACCCAGTACTTC.

The genes are TRBV6-9 and TRBJ2-1; tentatively, D is TRBD1 (5 bases). This CDR3 spans 16 amino acids. Trimming shortened V by 4 bases and J by 4 bases, and 17 bases separated the two germline ends. The V gene's germline CDR1 is MNHGY and CDR2 SVAAGI. The CDR3: CASSSQKKGAYNEQFF. The CDR3 region has the DNA TGTGCCAGCAGTTCCCAAAAGAAAGGGGCGTACAATGAGCAGTTCTTC.

This clonotype was seen many times. The rearrangement joins TRBV7-2 to TRBJ2-5; 8 nucleotides line up with TRBD2. V shed 6 bases and J 1 base; nucleotides not matched to a gene: 1. Germline-derived CDR1 and CDR2 are SGHTA and FQGNSA. The length of the CDR3 is 13 residues. The CDR3, as DNA: TGTGCCAGCAGGAGCGGGAGCCAAGAGACCCAGTACTTC. It specifies CASRSGSQETQYF.

This clonotype was picked up many times. V is TRBV29-1 and J is TRBJ1-1; D not certain. Per germline, CDR1 SQVTM and CDR2 ANQGSEA. The V gene lost 3 bases and the J gene lost 3 bases, with 14 bases spanning the gap. This CDR3 is built from 14 residues. The CDR3 coding sequence is TGCAGCGTTGACCCCTCGGTAAGTGACACTGAAGCTTTCTTT. It codes for CSVDPSVSDTEAFF. The complete variable domain, with remaining parts taken from reference TRBV29-1 and TRBJ1-1, reads SAVISQKPSRDICQRGTSLTIQCQVDSQVTMMFWYRQQPGQSLTLIATANQGSEATYESGFVIDKFPISRPNLTFSTLTVSNMSPEDSSIYLCSVDPSVSDTEAFFGQGTRLTVV.

This clonotype was counted at least ten times. The chain combines TRBV6-1 with TRBJ2-5, with D perhaps matching TRBD2 (6 bases). The germline gives CDR1 MNHNS, CDR2 SASEGT. Trimming left V 6 bases short and J 4 bases short, with 15 bases between. The CDR3 spans 14 residues. The CDR3 region is CASSFTKAGETQYF. DNA of the CDR3: TGTGCCAGCAGCTTTACTAAAGCGGGAGAGACCCAGTACTTC.

At least ten counts were recorded for this clonotype. The rearrangement links TRBV7-2 to TRBJ1-1, with no clear D. V shed 8 bases and J shed 1 base, with 11 bases lying between them. CDR3 length: 13 residues. Germline V CDR1 and CDR2: SGHTA, FQGNSA. The CDR3 nucleotides read TGTGCCAGCGTGAGGGAGAGGAACACTGAAGCTTTCTTT. Its translation: CASVRERNTEAFF.

This clonotype has at least ten counts. CDR3 sequence reads: CASSRGTGGWDTQYF. The CDR3 DNA sequence: TGTGCCAGCAGCCGAGGAACGGGAGGTTGGGATACGCAGTATTTT. The chain has TRBV13 and TRBJ2-3; 7 bases align to TRBD2. CDR1 and CDR2 from the germline V gene are PRHDT and FYEKMQ (reference sequence). This CDR3 region has 15 residues. V was pared by 5 bases and J by 6 bases, with 11 bases of the junction left unmatched.

This clonotype was detected ten times or more. The chain recombines TRBV30 with TRBJ1-2, with D unclear. CDR1 is GTSNPN and CDR2 is SVGIG in the germline V gene (reference sequence). The CDR3 sequence is 13 residues long. With 1 base removed from V and 9 bases from J, the gap between germline ends came to 15 bases. CDR3 coding DNA: TGTGCCTGGAGTGGAGACGCAGGTCCGCGCTACACCTTC. Translating it yields CAWSGDAGPRYTF.

This clonotype occurred many times. The chain employs TRBV27 and TRBJ2-7; D gene unclear. This CDR3 comprises 14 residues. Germline V gene lookup returns CDR1 MNHEY and CDR2 SMNVEV (reference sequence). The ends were cut back, 5 bases at V and 0 bases at J, with 11 bases in the middle. CDR3 coding DNA: TGTGCCAGCAGTCAAATGGACGGCTCCTACGAGCAGTACTTC. It codes for CASSQMDGSYEQYF.

This clonotype was seen repeatedly, ten times or more. The CDR3 protein is CASSYMRTVTGGNTIYF. The CDR3 bases are TGTGCCAGCAGTTACATGAGGACGGTGACTGGTGGAAACACCATATATTTT. This rearrangement joins TRBV6-5 to TRBJ1-3; no definite D call. Germline CDR1 and CDR2: MNHEY and SVGAGI. Trimming took 2 bases from V and 3 from J, leaving 17 bases between them. There are 17 residues in the CDR3.

This clonotype has ten or more counts. This CDR3 is CATSEVGTGAPNYYNEQFF. For the CDR3, the DNA is TGTGCCACCAGCGAGGTCGGGACAGGGGCCCCAAACTACTACAATGAGCAGTTCTTC. The rearrangement links TRBV15 to TRBJ2-1; 10 nucleotides match TRBD1. The germline V gene encodes CDR1 LNHNV and CDR2 YYDKDF (reference sequence). Losses at the gene ends were 5 bases for V and 3 bases for J; bases not matched to a gene: 16. The CDR3 is 19 residues long.